One sample yielded the 9 T cell receptor beta chains listed below, sequenced in a study of cytomegalovirus exposure and HLA in healthy donors (dated by TCRdb to about 2017). Library preparation was by the immunoSEQ multiplex PCR assay. A mixture of 60 forward primers for TCR Vbeta segments and 13 reverse primers for TCR Jbeta segments was used in the multiplex PCR. TCRdb stores this immuneACCESS table with in-frame sequences only. Part of the clones is absent; in the studies checked, under half of the shortfall reflects unresolved V genes, and no reason is known for the rest. This sample gives about 98,000 clones in total; approximately 80% of them show up just once. The top ten clones comprise over 15% of the sample. Sequencing input: PBMCs. Receptors originate from a man in his sixties in good health and CMV-seropositive.

The table lists this clone with a few counts. This rearrangement joins TRBV7-6 to TRBJ2-5, with TRBD2 identical over 8 bases. The DNA end lines up better with TRBJ2-7; the J call may be wrong. CDR1 and CDR2 from the germline V gene are SGHVS and FNYEAQ. This CDR3 has 15 amino acids. CDR3 DNA sequence: TGTGCCAGCAGTTCCCTTAGCGGGGCACGCTACGAGCAGTACTTC. Translated, it gives CASSSLSGARYEQYF.

V and J are TRBV7-2 and TRBJ1-5; a possible D gene is TRBD1 (6 bases). The CDR3 is 17 amino acids. V was clipped by 1 base and J by 0 bases, with 13 bases between them. The V gene's germline CDR1 is SGHTA and CDR2 FQGNSA. This CDR3 is CASSLVSGEGSNQPQHF. The CDR3 bases are TGTGCCAGCAGCTTAGTTTCAGGGGAAGGTAGCAATCAGCCCCAGCATTTT.

The rearrangement links TRBV19 to TRBJ2-1; 9 positions match TRBD2. This CDR3 is built from 20 residues. The germline CDR1 and CDR2 sequences are LNHDA and SQIVND (reference sequence). Unmatched junction bases numbered 13, after V lost 1 base and J lost 0 bases. The CDR3 is CASSIVGLAGIGGSYNEQFF. The DNA of the CDR3 is TGTGCCAGTAGTATAGTAGGGCTAGCGGGGATCGGTGGCTCCTACAATGAGCAGTTCTTC.

V and J are TRBV18 and TRBJ1-4; no firm D call. Germline V lookup: CDR1 KGHSH, CDR2 LQKENI. This CDR3 is built from 16 residues. V gave up 2 bases and J gave up 8 bases, with 18 bases separating them. In DNA, the CDR3 is TGTGCCAGCTCACCAGGGGTATGGACTCTGGGGGAAAAACTGTTTTTT. Translating gives CASSPGVWTLGEKLFF.

The V and J genes are TRBV28 and TRBJ1-2, with D maybe TRBD1 (5 bases). CDR1 and CDR2 from the germline V gene are MDHEN and SYDVKM. The CDR3 spans 15 residues. Trimming left V 6 bases short and J 4 bases short, with 18 bases between. Here the CDR3 reads CASRSPGPAVYGYTF. In DNA, the CDR3 is TGTGCCAGCAGGTCTCCAGGGCCAGCAGTCTATGGCTACACCTTC.

The DNA for the CDR3 is TGTGCCAGCAGCGTTACAGGTCCAGGGCGGGAGACCCAGTACTTC. Translation: CASSVTGPGRETQYF. V is TRBV7-3 and J is TRBJ2-5, with a tentative D call TRBD1 (5 bases). Germline V lookup: CDR1 SGHTA, CDR2 FQGTGA. Trimming left V 5 bases short and J 5 bases short, with 18 bases between. This CDR3 has 15 amino acids.

This chain joins TRBV7-3 and TRBJ2-1; 9 bases line up with TRBD2. V lost 0 bases and J lost 8; bases outside the gene matches: 2. Germline CDR1 SGHTA, CDR2 FQGTGA. The CDR3 consists of 14 residues. The chain's CDR3 is CASSLTSGGDEQFF. Here the CDR3 DNA reads TGTGCCAGCAGCTTAACTAGCGGGGGTGATGAGCAGTTCTTC.

This clone was seen only once. The chain recombines TRBV5-1 with TRBJ2-2; the match to TRBD2 covers 8 bases. Trimming took 6 bases from V and 3 from J; bases not matched to a gene: 10. The CDR3 runs 16 residues. Germline CDR1 and CDR2: SGHRS and YFSETQ. In DNA form, the CDR3 reads TGCGCCAGCACCCCAATGCGGCGGGGGGACACCGGGGAGCTGTTTTTT. Protein sequence: CASTPMRRGDTGELFF.

The chain is built from TRBV15 and TRBJ1-5, with D possibly being TRBD1 (5 bases). The CDR3 spans 13 residues. Trimming shortened V by 1 base and J by 9 bases, and 10 bases separated the two germline ends. Germline values: CDR1 LNHNV, CDR2 YYDKDF (reference sequence). The CDR3 region is CATSRAGIGPQHF. In nucleotides, the CDR3 is TGTGCCACCAGCAGAGCAGGGATCGGGCCCCAGCATTTT.